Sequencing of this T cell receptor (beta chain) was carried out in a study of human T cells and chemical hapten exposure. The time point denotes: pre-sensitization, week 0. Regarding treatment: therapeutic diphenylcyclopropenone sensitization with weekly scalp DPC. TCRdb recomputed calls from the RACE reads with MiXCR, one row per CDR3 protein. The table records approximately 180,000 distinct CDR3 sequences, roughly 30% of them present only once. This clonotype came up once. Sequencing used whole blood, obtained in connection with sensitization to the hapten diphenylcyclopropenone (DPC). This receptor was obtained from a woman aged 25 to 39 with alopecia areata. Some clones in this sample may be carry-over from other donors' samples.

The CDR3 sequence: CASSIPGGFLFF. The CDR3 DNA sequence: TGTGCCAGCAGCATACCAGGGGGCTTTCTGTTCTTC. V gene TRBV7-2 combines with J gene TRBJ2-1, with TRBD1 matching 8 bases. There are 12 residues in the CDR3. Unmatched junction bases numbered 9, after V lost 5 bases and J lost 15 bases. Germline V gives CDR1 SGHTA, CDR2 FQGNSA. Using reference TRBV7-2 and TRBJ2-1 for the parts outside the CDR3, the full variable domain is GAGVSQSPSNKVTEKGKDVELRCDPISGHTALYWYRQSLGQGLEFLIYFQGNSAPDKSGLPSDRFSAERTGGSVSTLTIQRTQQEDSAVYLCASSIPGGFLFFGPGTRLTVL.